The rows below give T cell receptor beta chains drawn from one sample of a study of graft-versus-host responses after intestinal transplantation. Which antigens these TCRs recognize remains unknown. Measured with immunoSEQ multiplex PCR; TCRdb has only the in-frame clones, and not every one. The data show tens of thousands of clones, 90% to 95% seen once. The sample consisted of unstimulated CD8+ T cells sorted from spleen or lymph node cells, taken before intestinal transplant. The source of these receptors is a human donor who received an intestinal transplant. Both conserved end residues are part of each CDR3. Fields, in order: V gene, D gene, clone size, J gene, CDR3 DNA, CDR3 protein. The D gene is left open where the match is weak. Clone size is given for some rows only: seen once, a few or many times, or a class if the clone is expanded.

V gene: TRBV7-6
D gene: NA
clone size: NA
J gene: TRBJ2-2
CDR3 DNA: TGTGCCAGCAGCCCTAAGAACACCGGGGAGCTGTTTTTT
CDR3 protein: CASSPKNTGELFF

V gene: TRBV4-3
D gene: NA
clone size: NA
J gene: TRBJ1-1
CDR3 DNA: TGCGCCAGCAGCCAAGATGGACTACAAGAAGCTTTCTTT
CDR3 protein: CASSQDGLQEAFF

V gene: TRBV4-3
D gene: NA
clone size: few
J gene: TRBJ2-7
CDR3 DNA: TGCGCCAGCAGCCACCAACAGGGAACCTACGAGCAGTACTTC
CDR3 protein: CASSHQQGTYEQYF

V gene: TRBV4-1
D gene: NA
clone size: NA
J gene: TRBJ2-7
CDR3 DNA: TGCGCCAGCAGCCAAGAAGGTCTAGACGAGCAGTACTTC
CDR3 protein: CASSQEGLDEQYF

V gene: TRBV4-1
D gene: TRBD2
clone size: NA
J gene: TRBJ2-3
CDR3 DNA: TGCGCCAGCAGCCAGTCTGGCGGGAGGAGGGATACGCAGTATTTT
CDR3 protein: CASSQSGGRRDTQYF

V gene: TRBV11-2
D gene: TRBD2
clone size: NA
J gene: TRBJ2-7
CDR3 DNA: TGTGCCAGCAGCCGGGGGGGGGCGTCTTCCTACGAGCAGTACTTC
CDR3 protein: CASSRGGASSYEQYF

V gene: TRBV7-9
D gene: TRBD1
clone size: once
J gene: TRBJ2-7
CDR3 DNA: TGTGCCAGCACCTCCCCGGACAGGACCTACGAGCAGTACTTC
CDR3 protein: CASTSPDRTYEQYF

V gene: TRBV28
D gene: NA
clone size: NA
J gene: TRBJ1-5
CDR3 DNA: TGTGCCAGCAGTTCCTTATATAGCAATCAGCCCCAGCATTTT
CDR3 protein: CASSSLYSNQPQHF

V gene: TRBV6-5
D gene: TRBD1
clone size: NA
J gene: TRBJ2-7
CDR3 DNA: TGTGCCAGCAGAATCGGGACAGGGAACGAGCAGTACTTC
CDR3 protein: CASRIGTGNEQYF

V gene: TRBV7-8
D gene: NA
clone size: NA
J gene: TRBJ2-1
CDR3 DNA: TGTGCCAGCAGCCTCGGGATTTACAATGAGCAGTTCTTC
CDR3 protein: CASSLGIYNEQFF

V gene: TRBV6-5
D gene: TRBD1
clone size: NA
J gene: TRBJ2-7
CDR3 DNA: TGTGCCAGCAGTTGGACAGGGGGCTCCTACGAGCAGTACTTC
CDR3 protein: CASSWTGGSYEQYF

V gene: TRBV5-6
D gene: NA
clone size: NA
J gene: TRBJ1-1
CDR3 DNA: TGTGCCAGCAGCTTGATTTGGGCAGGTGTGAACACTGAAGCTTTCTTT
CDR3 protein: CASSLIWAGVNTEAFF

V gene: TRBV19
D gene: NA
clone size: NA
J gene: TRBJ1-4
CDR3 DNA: TGTGCCAGTAGCCCCCGAGGGACACTTGCAACTAATGAAAAACTGTTTTTT
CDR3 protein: CASSPRGTLATNEKLFF

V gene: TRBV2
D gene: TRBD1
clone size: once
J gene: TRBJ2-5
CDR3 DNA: TGTGCCAGCGGCCCTACCTGGACAGGGAAAGAGACCCAGTACTTC
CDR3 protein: CASGPTWTGKETQYF

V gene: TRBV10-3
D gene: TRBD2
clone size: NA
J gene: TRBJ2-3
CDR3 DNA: TGTGCCACCGGGTTGGCTAGCGGGAGGGATACGCAGTATTTT
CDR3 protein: CATGLASGRDTQYF

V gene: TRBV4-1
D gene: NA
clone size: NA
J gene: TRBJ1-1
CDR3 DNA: TGCGCCAGCAGCCAAGATCCGGCTCTGGGGAGGATGATGAACACTGAAGCTTTCTTT
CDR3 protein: CASSQDPALGRMMNTEAFF

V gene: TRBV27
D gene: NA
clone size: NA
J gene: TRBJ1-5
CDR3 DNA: TGTGCCAGCAGTTTACTCCCAGGCAATCAGCCCCAGCATTTT
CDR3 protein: CASSLLPGNQPQHF

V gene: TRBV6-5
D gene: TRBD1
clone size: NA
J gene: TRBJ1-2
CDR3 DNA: TGTGCCAGCCACCAAGGGGGACAGAAGGGCGTTGGCTACACCTTC
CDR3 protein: CASHQGGQKGVGYTF

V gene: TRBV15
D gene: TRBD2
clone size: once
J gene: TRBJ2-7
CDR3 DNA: TGTGCCACCAGCAGTCAGCGGGAAGCCTACGAGCAGTACTTC
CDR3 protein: CATSSQREAYEQYF

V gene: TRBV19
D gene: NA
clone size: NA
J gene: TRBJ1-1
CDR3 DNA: TGTGCCAGTAGTATGGGAGAGAACACTGAAGCTTTCTTT
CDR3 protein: CASSMGENTEAFF

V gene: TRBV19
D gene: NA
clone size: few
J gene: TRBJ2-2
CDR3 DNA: TGTGCCAGTAGTATCGGTGGGGAGCTGTTTTTT
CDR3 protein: CASSIGGELFF

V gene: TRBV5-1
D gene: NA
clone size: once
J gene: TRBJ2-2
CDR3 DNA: TGCGCCAGCAGCTCGGACTTCACCGGGGAGCTGTTTTTT
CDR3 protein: CASSSDFTGELFF

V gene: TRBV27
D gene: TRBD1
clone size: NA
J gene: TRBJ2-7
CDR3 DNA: TGTGCCAGCAGCCTCGGGACAGGGGCCTACGAGCAGTACTTC
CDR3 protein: CASSLGTGAYEQYF

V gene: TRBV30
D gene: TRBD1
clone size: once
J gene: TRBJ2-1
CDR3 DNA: TGTGCCTGGCAAGACCGGGACAGGGGGTACGAGCAGTTCTTC
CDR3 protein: CAWQDRDRGYEQFF

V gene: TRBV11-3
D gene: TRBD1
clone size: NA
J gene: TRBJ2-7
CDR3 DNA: TGTGCCAGCACCTTTCGGCAAGGGACAGTCTACGAGCAGTACTTC
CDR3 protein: CASTFRQGTVYEQYF

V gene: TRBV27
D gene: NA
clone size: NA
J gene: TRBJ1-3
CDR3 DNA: TGTGCCAGCAGTTTAAAAATTCGTACAGATTTATCTGGAAACACCATATATTTT
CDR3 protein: CASSLKIRTDLSGNTIYF

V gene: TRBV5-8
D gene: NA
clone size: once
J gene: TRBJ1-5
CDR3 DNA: TGTGCCAGCAGCCGGGATCAGCCCCAGCATTTT
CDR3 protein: CASSRDQPQHF

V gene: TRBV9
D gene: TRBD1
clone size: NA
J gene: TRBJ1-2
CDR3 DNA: TGTGCCAGCAGCGGACGCCCGGACAGGACCTATGGCTACACCTTC
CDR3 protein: CASSGRPDRTYGYTF

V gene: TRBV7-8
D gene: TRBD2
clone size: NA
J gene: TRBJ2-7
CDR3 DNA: TGTGCCAGCAGCCCAGGACTAGCGGGAGCGAACGAGCAGTACTTC
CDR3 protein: CASSPGLAGANEQYF

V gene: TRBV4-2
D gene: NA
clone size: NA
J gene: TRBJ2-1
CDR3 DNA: TGTGCCAGCAGCCATACGGGGGGCTACGACAATGAGCAGTTCTTC
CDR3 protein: CASSHTGGYDNEQFF

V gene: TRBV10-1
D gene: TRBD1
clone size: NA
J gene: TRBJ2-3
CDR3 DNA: TGCGCCATCGACAGGGGGGTTGCAGATACGCAGTATTTT
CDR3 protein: CAIDRGVADTQYF

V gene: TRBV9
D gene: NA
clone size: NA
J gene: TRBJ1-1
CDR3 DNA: TGTGCCAGCAGCGTTTCCGGGAGGAACACTGAAGCTTTCTTT
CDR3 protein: CASSVSGRNTEAFF

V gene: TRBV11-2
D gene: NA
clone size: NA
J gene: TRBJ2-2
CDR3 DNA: TGTGCCAGCACCCTGTGGAGAGAGGAGCACGGGGAGCTGTTTTTT
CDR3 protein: CASTLWREEHGELFF

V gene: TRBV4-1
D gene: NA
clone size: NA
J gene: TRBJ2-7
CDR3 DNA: TGCGCCAGCAGCCAAGGACGGACTCTCTACGAGCAGTACTTC
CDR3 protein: CASSQGRTLYEQYF

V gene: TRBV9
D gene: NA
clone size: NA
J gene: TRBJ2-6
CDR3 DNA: TGTGCCAGCAGGGGACTGAGCTCTGGGGCCAACGTCCTGACTTTC
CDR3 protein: CASRGLSSGANVLTF

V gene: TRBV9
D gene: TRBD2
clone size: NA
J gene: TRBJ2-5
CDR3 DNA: TGTGCCAGCAGCGCAACTAGCGGGGGAGGCCAAGAGACCCAGTACTTC
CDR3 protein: CASSATSGGGQETQYF

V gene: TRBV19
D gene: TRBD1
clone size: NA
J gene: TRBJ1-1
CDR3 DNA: TGTGCCAGTAGGACAGGGGGCACTGAAGCTTTCTTT
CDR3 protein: CASRTGGTEAFF

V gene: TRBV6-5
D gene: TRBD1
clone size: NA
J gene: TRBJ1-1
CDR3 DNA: TGTGCCAGCAGGGCAGGGGGCAACACTGAAGCTTTCTTT
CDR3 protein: CASRAGGNTEAFF

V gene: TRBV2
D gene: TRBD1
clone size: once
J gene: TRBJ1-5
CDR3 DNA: TGTGCCAGCAGTTCCCCGGACAGGAATCAGCCCCAGCATTTT
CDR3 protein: CASSSPDRNQPQHF

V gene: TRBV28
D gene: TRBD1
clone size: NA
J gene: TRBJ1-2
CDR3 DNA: TGTGCCAGCATTCCCTGGGGACAGGCCGGGGTGAGCGGCTACACCTTC
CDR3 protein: CASIPWGQAGVSGYTF

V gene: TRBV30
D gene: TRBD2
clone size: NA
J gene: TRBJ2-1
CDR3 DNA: TGTGCCTGGACCGTGGCTAGCGGGGGTATTTACAATGAGCAGTTCTTC
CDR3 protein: CAWTVASGGIYNEQFF

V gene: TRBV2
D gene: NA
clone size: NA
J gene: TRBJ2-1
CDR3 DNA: TGTGCCACCTATACCCCCACAGGGCCCCTAGGAAAGCAGTTCTTC
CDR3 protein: CATYTPTGPLGKQFF

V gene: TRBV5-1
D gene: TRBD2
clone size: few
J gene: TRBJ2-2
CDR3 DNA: TGCGCCAGCAGCTTGGACCTAGCGGGCACCACCGGGGAGCTGTTTTTT
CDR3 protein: CASSLDLAGTTGELFF

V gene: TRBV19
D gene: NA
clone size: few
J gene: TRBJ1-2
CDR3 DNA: TGTGCCAGTAGTCCTCCCCGAGCAGGGGATGGCTACACCTTC
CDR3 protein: CASSPPRAGDGYTF

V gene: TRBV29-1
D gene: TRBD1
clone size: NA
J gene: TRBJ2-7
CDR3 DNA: TGCAGCGTGGCCGGGACAGGACTCTACGAGCAGTGCTTC
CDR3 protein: CSVAGTGLYEQCF

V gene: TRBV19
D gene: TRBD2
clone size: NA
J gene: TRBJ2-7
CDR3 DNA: TGTGCCAGTAGTCTCGGGGGGAACTACGAGCAGTACTTC
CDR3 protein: CASSLGGNYEQYF

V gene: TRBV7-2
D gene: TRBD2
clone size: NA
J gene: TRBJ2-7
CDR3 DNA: TGTGCCAGCAGCTTAGGTCTAGCGGGAGGAGCGGGCTACGAGCAGTACTTC
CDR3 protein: CASSLGLAGGAGYEQYF

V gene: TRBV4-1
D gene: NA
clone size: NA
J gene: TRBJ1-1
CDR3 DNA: TGCGCCAGCAGCCAAGAAGGGAGGAAGACTGAAGCTTTCTTT
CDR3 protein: CASSQEGRKTEAFF

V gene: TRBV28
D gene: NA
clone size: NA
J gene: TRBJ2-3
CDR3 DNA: TGTGCCAGCAGTTATCAGGGGAGGGTTCACACAGATACGCAGTATTTT
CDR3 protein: CASSYQGRVHTDTQYF